The present T cell receptor (beta chain) was sequenced within a study of blood T cell repertoires in COVID-19. Study-wide context: There were acute and convalescent COVID-19 samples, and they came from the United States, Italy and Spain.

Per the original methods: Cell counts per sample came from amplifying reference gene primers. Clones were sequenced by immunoSEQ multiplex PCR, and TCRdb holds only the in-frame ones, with some missing. That table gives V, J and clone size, and the DNA gave D and trimming. Of 150,000 to 200,000 clones in the sample, 65% to 90% were seen once. Only a few counts were recorded for this clone. V was shortened by 0 bases and J by 7 bases, with 13 bases between the two germline ends. The CDR3 consists of 15 residues. The germline CDR1 and CDR2 sequences are LGHNA and YNFKEQ. The chain combines TRBV4-2 with TRBJ2-1, with TRBD2 as a possible D gene (6 bases). Sequences were obtained from PBMCs or T cells enriched from blood (not recorded which). The clonotype was recovered from a man between 45 and 60 years old who had recovered from COVID-19. In DNA, the CDR3 is TGTGCCAGCAGCCAAGAAGGGGAGGCCTCGAATGAGCAGTTCTTC. It codes for CASSQEGEASNEQFF.